A selection of T cell receptor beta chains follows, all from one sample in a study of synovial regulatory T cells in juvenile arthritis. Libraries were prepared by immunoSEQ multiplex PCR; TCRdb keeps only in-frame clonotypes and omits some of them. The table lists some 9,200 clones. Sequencing was performed on Treg cells from blood. These receptors were taken from a donor younger than 30 with juvenile idiopathic arthritis. CDR3s include the opening cysteine and the closing phenylalanine or tryptophan. Some rows mark clone size as missing; the rest say once, few, many or name a class of expanded clone.

size: NA
V: TRBV7-8
J: TRBJ2-3
CDR3: CASIPDGTDTQYF

size: NA
V: TRBV7-2
J: TRBJ2-7
CDR3: CASSPLPRVLEQYF

size: NA
V: TRBV7-9
J: TRBJ1-2
CDR3: CASSTQGISGYTF

size: NA
V: TRBV6-6
J: TRBJ1-2
CDR3: CASGGYTF

size: NA
V: TRBV29-1
J: TRBJ2-7
CDR3: CSVAKPGTDSYEQYF

size: NA
V: TRBV30
J: TRBJ2-7
CDR3: CAWMDRAYEQYF

size: NA
V: TRBV5-4
J: TRBJ1-5
CDR3: CASSTWPGEQPQHF

size: NA
V: TRBV10-3
J: TRBJ2-1
CDR3: CAISEQGTPYNEQFF

size: NA
V: TRBV4-3
J: TRBJ2-6
CDR3: CASSPARGSGANVLTF

size: NA
V: TRBV19
J: TRBJ1-2
CDR3: CASSLRTGGAPYGYTF

size: NA
V: TRBV10-3
J: TRBJ1-1
CDR3: CAISPYTGAAEAFF

size: NA
V: TRBV5-1
J: TRBJ2-5
CDR3: CASSQGIQETQYF

size: NA
V: TRBV28
J: TRBJ2-7
CDR3: CASSLFRGLGEQYF

size: NA
V: TRBV5-1
J: TRBJ1-2
CDR3: CASSQSSGTVFYGYTF

size: NA
V: TRBV5-1
J: TRBJ2-5
CDR3: CASSLVQGETQYF

size: medium-sized
V: TRBV5-4
J: TRBJ2-7
CDR3: CASSLDTYEQYF

size: NA
V: TRBV28
J: TRBJ1-5
CDR3: CASSSQYIPHF

size: NA
V: TRBV7-6
J: TRBJ2-5
CDR3: CASSLASRWGGETQYF

size: NA
V: TRBV19
J: TRBJ1-2
CDR3: CASSTPGTGYGYTF

size: NA
V: TRBV2
J: TRBJ2-1
CDR3: CASTPGLALYNEQFF

size: NA
V: TRBV20-1
J: TRBJ2-3
CDR3: CSARQVLVEYF

size: NA
V: TRBV9
J: TRBJ2-5
CDR3: CASSPRVGSLFQETQYF

size: NA
V: TRBV5-1
J: TRBJ2-1
CDR3: CASTLYAVTYNEQFF

size: NA
V: TRBV5-1
J: TRBJ2-2
CDR3: CASSFRAANTGELFF

size: NA
V: TRBV11-2
J: TRBJ2-3
CDR3: CASSSRGRDTDTQYF

size: NA
V: TRBV6-6
J: TRBJ1-2
CDR3: CASSFQDRGFGYTF

size: NA
V: TRBV30
J: TRBJ1-2
CDR3: CAWSVRDRGNYGYTF

size: NA
V: TRBV7-2
J: TRBJ2-7
CDR3: CASSLEIGGLTYEQYF

size: NA
V: TRBV7-8
J: TRBJ2-7
CDR3: CASSLDRYYYEQYF

size: NA
V: TRBV18
J: TRBJ2-5
CDR3: CASSKLEETQYF

size: NA
V: TRBV5-1
J: TRBJ1-3
CDR3: CASSLSFSGNTIYF

size: NA
V: TRBV5-4
J: TRBJ1-1
CDR3: CASSLAGRGTEAFF

size: NA
V: TRBV18
J: TRBJ1-1
CDR3: CASSPPVGGAYTEAFF

size: NA
V: TRBV5-5
J: TRBJ1-3
CDR3: CASSLSPGLDTIYF

size: NA
V: TRBV7-2
J: TRBJ1-5
CDR3: CASSSGLATQPQHF

size: NA
V: TRBV29-1
J: TRBJ1-3
CDR3: CSVMFRAGNTIYF

size: NA
V: TRBV9
J: TRBJ2-3
CDR3: CASSVAGTSFDTQYF

size: NA
V: TRBV9
J: TRBJ2-4
CDR3: CASSGGPSGGNIQYF

size: NA
V: TRBV30
J: TRBJ1-1
CDR3: CAWGGQWPTEAFF

size: NA
V: TRBV6-5
J: TRBJ2-3
CDR3: CASSIQRISTDTQYF